One and the same sample provided the 27 T cell receptor beta chains below, sequenced in a study of early T cells in non-severe SARS-CoV-2 infection (dated by TCRdb to about 2021). The library was made by 5' RACE. Sequencing took place on a NextSeq 500. TCRdb passed the public sequencing reads through fastp at Q25 and MiXCR, retaining productive beta sequences. Here each entry gathers all rows of one CDR3 protein and keeps the most common genes and DNA. The sample table shows approximately 58,000 distinct CDR3 sequences, and 6.2% are seen once. The ten largest clones represent 3% to 4.5% of the sample. Sequenced material: whole blood. Source of these receptors: an adult who was a healthcare worker with PCR-confirmed SARS-CoV-2 infection or an uninfected control (not recorded which).

This clonotype was recorded at least ten times. CDR3 nucleotides: TGTGCCAGTACTCCGGGACTGTCGGCCGGGGAGCTGTTTTTT. Protein product: CASTPGLSAGELFF. The V gene is TRBV19, the J gene TRBJ2-2, with D perhaps matching TRBD2 (6 bases). V lost 7 bases to trimming and J lost 6 bases, with 15 bases between them. The CDR3 totals 14 residues. CDR1 is LNHDA and CDR2 is SQIVND in the germline V gene (reference sequence).

This clonotype showed up just a few times. The rearrangement links TRBV5-6 to TRBJ1-6; D may be TRBD1 (5 bases). The V end was cut by 4 bases, the J end by 7 bases, with 12 bases between. CDR3 size: 14 residues. Germline CDR1 reads SGHDT; CDR2 reads YYEEEE. CDR3 sequence (DNA): TGTGCCAGCAGCCGGGACCGACAGAATTCACCCCTCCACTTT. Its translation is CASSRDRQNSPLHF.

The chain joins TRBV4-2 to TRBJ2-1, with unresolved D. The CDR3 consists of 15 residues. V was clipped by 2 bases and J by 8 bases, with 16 bases between them. From germline, CDR1 is LGHNA and CDR2 YNFKEQ. CDR3 bases: TGTGCCAGCAGCCAATCAAATCTGGAACCCGATGAGCAGTTCTTC. It translates to CASSQSNLEPDEQFF.

This chain connects TRBV28 to TRBJ2-1, with D possibly matching TRBD1 (6 bases). The V and J ends lost 2 bases and 7 bases respectively, with 12 bases between them. CDR1 is MDHEN, CDR2 SYDVKM, per germline. CDR3 length: 14 amino acids. The CDR3 DNA is TGTGCCAGCAGTTTAGAGGACAGCCGGAATGAGCAGTTCTTC. Its protein is CASSLEDSRNEQFF.

This clonotype has only a few counts. V usage is TRBV4-3 and J usage is TRBJ1-4; the D gene is possibly TRBD1 (5 bases). V lost 3 bases to trimming and J lost 3 bases, with 8 bases between them. The length of the CDR3 is 14 residues. Germline V gene lookup returns CDR1 LGHNA and CDR2 YSLEER. In nucleotides, the CDR3 is TGCGCCAGCAGCCACGGGGGGTCTAATGAAAAACTGTTTTTT. It yields the protein CASSHGGSNEKLFF.

This clonotype was seen repeatedly, ten times or more. This sequence joins TRBV19 and TRBJ2-1; D is undetermined. Germline V gene lookup returns CDR1 LNHDA and CDR2 SQIVND (reference sequence). The CDR3 spans 13 residues. V lost 0 bases, J lost 6 bases, and 6 bases lay in between. CDR3 in DNA: TGTGCCAGTAGTATAGACCTGGGCAATGAGCAGTTCTTC. It encodes CASSIDLGNEQFF.

There are many counts of this clonotype. This chain links TRBV11-3 with TRBJ2-5; tentatively, D is TRBD2 (5 bases). Germline values: CDR1 SGHNT, CDR2 YENEEA. Trimming shortened V by 5 bases and J by 0 bases, and 7 bases separated the two germline ends. The CDR3 has 13 residues. This chain's CDR3 is CASSEGYQETQYF. As DNA, the CDR3 is TGTGCCAGCAGCGAGGGATACCAAGAGACCCAGTACTTC.

This clonotype has only a few counts. This chain connects TRBV5-4 to TRBJ2-7; TRBD2 matches 8 bases. The junction had 8 bases not matched to a gene; V was cut back by 4 bases and J by 5 bases. The CDR3 contains 14 residues. Germline V CDR1 and CDR2: SGHNT, YYREEE (reference sequence). CDR3 region: CASSGGLAPHEQYF. The CDR3 nucleotides are TGTGCCAGCAGCGGAGGACTAGCACCCCACGAGCAGTACTTC.

In its sample, this clonotype was seen a few times. The chain combines TRBV2 with TRBJ2-7; tentative D call: TRBD1 (5 bases). The germline V and J ends were trimmed by 2 bases and 1 base, with 12 bases remaining between them. This CDR3 contains 15 residues. CDR1 is SNHLY and CDR2 is FYNNEI in the germline V gene. DNA for the CDR3: TGTGCCAGCAGTGAACGGTGGGGCCCTTCCTACGAGCAGTACTTC. Translating gives CASSERWGPSYEQYF. Combining the CDR3 with reference TRBV2 and TRBJ2-7 gives the whole variable domain EPEVTQTPSHQVTQMGQEVILRCVPISNHLYFYWYRQILGQKVEFLVSFYNNEISEKSEIFDDQFSVERPDGSNFTLKIRSTKLEDSAMYFCASSERWGPSYEQYFGPGTRLTVT.

Points on this clonotype: This may be a read error: a much more frequent sequence differs by one nucleotide. This chain uses TRBV28 with TRBJ2-7; D is undetermined. V gave up 1 base and J gave up 8 bases, with 15 bases separating them. This CDR3 region has 14 residues. CDR1 is MDHEN, CDR2 SYDVKM, per germline. This CDR3 reads CASSLYGERYQQYF. The DNA for the CDR3 is TGTGCCAGCAGTTTATATGGGGAAAGGTACCAGCAGTACTTC.

Details on this clonotype: Since a much larger clone is just one base distant, this may be a read error. Because the CDR3 is missing its conserved closing phenylalanine or tryptophan, this is likely a read error. The rearrangement uses TRBV20-1 and TRBJ1-1; 9 positions match TRBD1. This CDR3 contains 14 residues. Germline trimming cut 4 bases from V and 0 bases from J; bases unmatched to any gene: 3. Germline CDR1 and CDR2: DFQATT and SNEGSKA (reference sequence). CDR3 DNA: TGCAGTGCTAAAGGACAGGGGATGAACACTGAAGCTTTCTCT. Encoded protein: CSAKGQGMNTEAFS.

This chain joins TRBV5-4 and TRBJ2-7; D remains ambiguous. The V and J ends lost 1 base and 5 bases respectively, with 13 bases between them. CDR1 SGHNT and CDR2 YYREEE come from the germline V gene (reference sequence). The CDR3 spans 14 residues. The CDR3 region is CASSLMMGMDEQYF. The CDR3 coding sequence is TGTGCCAGCAGCTTGATGATGGGGATGGACGAGCAGTACTTC.

This clonotype was recorded at least ten times. This chain uses TRBV28 with TRBJ1-5; perhaps TRBD1 as D (6 bases). The CDR3 totals 17 residues. Trimming left V 6 bases short and J 2 bases short, with 20 bases between. Per germline, CDR1 MDHEN and CDR2 SYDVKM. The CDR3 DNA follows: TGTGCCAGCAGGGGTGGGGACACCCGGGGTCGCAATCAGCCCCAGCATTTT. Translation: CASRGGDTRGRNQPQHF.

This clonotype was observed a few times. The genes are TRBV3-1 and TRBJ2-5, with a possible D match to TRBD2 (6 bases). This CDR3 spans 14 amino acids. Trimming pared 1 base from V and 4 bases from J, leaving 10 bases between. Germline CDR1 LGHDT, CDR2 YNNKEL (reference sequence). In DNA, the CDR3 is TGTGCCAGCAGCCAAGCCGGGAGCGGAGAGACCCAGTACTTC. It translates to CASSQAGSGETQYF.

At least ten counts were recorded for this clonotype. The J gene is TRBJ1-5, the V gene TRBV7-2; 7 bases agree with TRBD1. V lost 6 bases and J lost 6; bases outside the gene matches: 5. Looked up from germline, CDR1 is SGHTA and CDR2 is FQGNSA. CDR3 length equals 13 residues. CDR3 amino acids: CASSATGVQPQHF. In DNA form, the CDR3 reads TGTGCCAGCAGTGCAACAGGGGTTCAGCCCCAGCATTTT.

This chain links TRBV7-6 with TRBJ2-3; 7 nucleotides agree with TRBD2. The CDR3 is 15 amino acids. Per germline, CDR1 SGHVS and CDR2 FNYEAQ. The V and J ends lost 5 bases and 4 bases, in that order; junction bases with no gene match: 9. DNA for the CDR3: TGTGCCAGCAGCCCCCGCCCAGCGGGGTCAGATACGCAGTATTTT. Protein: CASSPRPAGSDTQYF.

This clonotype was observed at least ten times. The J gene is TRBJ2-7, the V gene TRBV11-2, with 7 bases identical to TRBD2. Losses at the gene ends were 5 bases for V and 3 bases for J; bases not matched to a gene: 7. The CDR3 totals 14 residues. CDR1 is SGHAT, CDR2 FQNNGV, per germline. CDR3 in amino acids: CASSLYSGDYEQYF. In DNA, the CDR3 is TGTGCCAGCAGCCTGTACAGCGGGGACTACGAGCAGTACTTC.

This clonotype was counted a few times. This rearrangement joins TRBV19 to TRBJ2-3; tentative D call: TRBD1 (6 bases). V lost 7 bases and J 3 bases, leaving 14 bases between the germline ends. The CDR3 covers 14 residues. Germline-derived CDR1 and CDR2 are LNHDA and SQIVND (reference sequence). The CDR3, as DNA: TGTGCCAGTATGGTAACAGGGAATACAGATACGCAGTATTTT. This translates into CASMVTGNTDTQYF. Supplemented by reference TRBV19 and TRBJ2-3, the full variable domain reads DGGITQSPKYLFRKEGQNVTLSCEQNLNHDAMYWYRQDPGQGLRLIYYSQIVNDFQKGDIAEGYSVSREKKESFPLTVTSAQKNPTAFYLCASMVTGNTDTQYFGPGTRLTVL.

The chain has TRBV11-3 and TRBJ1-1; 7 bases line up with TRBD1. Germline CDR1 SGHNT, CDR2 YENEEA. Losses at the gene ends were 3 bases for V and 12 bases for J; bases not matched to a gene: 10. The CDR3 consists of 13 residues. DNA for the CDR3: TGTGCCAGCAGCTTGGGGATCGCAGGGGGGACTTTCTTT. Amino acids: CASSLGIAGGTFF.

J is TRBJ1-2 and V is TRBV30; D uncertain. CDR1 is GTSNPN, CDR2 SVGIG, per germline (reference sequence). CDR3 size: 15 residues. Trimming stripped 0 bases from V and 1 base from J, with 12 bases between. The CDR3 region is CAWSVRLLLNYGYTF. The CDR3 nucleotides are TGTGCCTGGAGTGTACGTCTACTCCTTAACTATGGCTACACCTTC.

This clonotype was picked up many times. The J gene is TRBJ2-1, the V gene TRBV2, with TRBD1 identical over 7 bases. The germline gives CDR1 SNHLY, CDR2 FYNNEI. Trimming at V came to 6 bases and at J to 6 bases, leaving 2 bases not matched to a gene. CDR3 length: 12 amino acids. The CDR3 sequence is CASRTGFNEQFF. The CDR3 DNA follows: TGTGCCAGCAGGACAGGGTTCAATGAGCAGTTCTTC.

This clonotype was seen many times. The rearrangement joins TRBV29-1 to TRBJ2-3, with a tentative D call TRBD1 (7 bases). Between the trimmed V and J ends, which lost 1 base and 6 bases, there was a span of 20 bases. CDR1 is SQVTM, CDR2 ANQGSEA, per germline. The CDR3 is 16 amino acids. Written as DNA, the CDR3 is TGCAGCGTTGAAGGGGTTAGACAGGGAGGATTCGATACGCAGTATTTT. This encodes CSVEGVRQGGFDTQYF.

This clonotype was recorded a few times. J is TRBJ1-5 and V is TRBV24-1; unclear D gene. The CDR3 length is 12 residues. The V gene's germline CDR1 is KGHDR and CDR2 SFDVKD. V was clipped by 3 bases and J by 4 bases, with 3 bases between them. In DNA form, the CDR3 reads TGTGCCACCAGTGATCCAAATCAGCCCCAGCATTTT. Its protein product is CATSDPNQPQHF.

This clonotype was observed a few times. In DNA, the CDR3 is TGTGCCAGCAGTGAAGCGACCTACCAAGAGACCCAGTACTTC. This sequence encodes CASSEATYQETQYF. The genes are TRBV2 and TRBJ2-5, with D uncertain. Germline CDR1 is SNHLY and CDR2 is FYNNEI. V shed 0 bases and J shed 0 bases, with 5 bases lying between them. This CDR3 is built from 14 residues.

A few counts support this clonotype. The CDR3: CASSQDSYVNTGELFF. The DNA of the CDR3 is TGTGCCAGCAGCCAAGATTCCTACGTTAACACCGGGGAGCTGTTTTTT. V gene TRBV14 combines with J gene TRBJ2-2; D ambiguous. V lost 0 bases and J 2 bases, leaving 10 bases between the germline ends. The CDR3 covers 16 residues. CDR1 SGHDN and CDR2 FVKESK come from the germline V gene. Using reference TRBV14 and TRBJ2-2 for the parts outside the CDR3, the full variable domain is EAGVTQFPSHSVIEKGQTVTLRCDPISGHDNLYWYRRVMGKEIKFLLHFVKESKQDESGMPNNRFLAERTGGTYSTLKVQPAELEDSGVYFCASSQDSYVNTGELFFGEGSRLTVL.

This clonotype showed up many times. The CDR3 sequence: CASRRDRGSEKLFF. The CDR3, as DNA: TGTGCCAGCAGACGGGACAGGGGGAGTGAAAAACTGTTTTTT. The chain links TRBV6-5 to TRBJ1-4; 11 bases agree with TRBD1. The CDR3 extends over 14 amino acids. CDR1 and CDR2 (germline): MNHEY, SVGAGI. V lost 6 bases and J lost 7; bases outside the gene matches: 4.

This clonotype came up many times. The chain recombines TRBV7-2 with TRBJ1-4; D not certain. Trimming took off 5 bases at V and 8 bases at J, with 15 bases between the two ends. This CDR3 is 14 amino acids long. The germline CDR1 and CDR2 sequences are SGHTA and FQGNSA. The CDR3 DNA reads TGTGCCAGCAGCCCGACGGGCGGAGAAGAAAAACTGTTTTTT. Protein product: CASSPTGGEEKLFF.